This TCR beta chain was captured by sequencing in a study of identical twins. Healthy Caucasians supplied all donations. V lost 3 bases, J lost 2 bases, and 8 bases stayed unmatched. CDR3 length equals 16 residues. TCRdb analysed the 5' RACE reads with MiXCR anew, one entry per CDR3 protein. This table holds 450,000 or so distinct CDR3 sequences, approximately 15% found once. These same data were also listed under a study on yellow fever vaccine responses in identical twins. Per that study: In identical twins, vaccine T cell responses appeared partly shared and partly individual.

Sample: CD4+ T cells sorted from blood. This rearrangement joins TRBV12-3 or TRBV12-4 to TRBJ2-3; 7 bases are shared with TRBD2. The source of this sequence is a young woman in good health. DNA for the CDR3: TGTGCCAGCAGTTTGGATGAGCGGGGCATCACAGATACGCAGTATTTT. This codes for CASSLDERGITDTQYF.